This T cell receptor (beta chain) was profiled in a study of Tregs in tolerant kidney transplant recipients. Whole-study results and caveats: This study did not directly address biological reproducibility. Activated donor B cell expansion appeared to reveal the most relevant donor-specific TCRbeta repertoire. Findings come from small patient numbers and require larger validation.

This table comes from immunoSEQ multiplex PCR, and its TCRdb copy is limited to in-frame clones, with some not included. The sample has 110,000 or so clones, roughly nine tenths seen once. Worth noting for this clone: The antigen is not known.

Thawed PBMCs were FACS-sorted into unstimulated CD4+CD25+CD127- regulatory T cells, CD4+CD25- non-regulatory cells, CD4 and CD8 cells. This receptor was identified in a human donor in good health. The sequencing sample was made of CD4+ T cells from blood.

The CDR3 loop reads CASRNNEQFF. For the CDR3, the DNA is TGTGCCAGCAGAAACAATGAGCAGTTCTTC. The gene calls are TRBV2 and TRBJ2-1; D unresolved. CDR3 length: 10 amino acids. Deletions cut 6 bases from V and 5 bases from J, with 2 bases between. Germline assignment: CDR1 SNHLY and CDR2 FYNNEI. The complete variable domain, with remaining parts taken from reference TRBV2 and TRBJ2-1, reads EPEVTQTPSHQVTQMGQEVILRCVPISNHLYFYWYRQILGQKVEFLVSFYNNEISEKSEIFDDQFSVERPDGSNFTLKIRSTKLEDSAMYFCASRNNEQFFGPGTRLTVL.